The source of this TCR beta chain is a study of T cell responses to AZD1222 COVID-19 vaccine. Findings and caveats of the study: Spike-specific TCR breadth and depth were elevated following two AZD1222 doses.

Regarding this clone: The antigen remains undetermined.

Generated by immunoSEQ multiplex PCR, the TCRdb table keeps only in-frame clones and is missing some. The table lists about 95,000 clones, less than 90% of them singletons. The junction had 8 bases not matched to a gene; V was cut back by 3 bases and J by 6 bases. Germline CDR1 and CDR2: SGHAT and FQNNGV. This CDR3 is 16 amino acids long. Sequenced here: peripheral blood, sampled on day 0 of AZD1222 vaccination. The chain has TRBV11-2 and TRBJ2-1, with 10 bases matching TRBD2. This receptor was taken from an adult in good health. Here the CDR3 DNA reads TGTGCCAGCAGCTTTTTGTCGCAGCGGGGGGGCAATGAGCAGTTCTTC. Translating it yields CASSFLSQRGGNEQFF. The whole variable domain, filled in from reference TRBV11-2 and TRBJ2-1, reads EAGVAQSPRYKIIEKRQSVAFWCNPISGHATLYWYQQILGQGPKLLIQFQNNGVVDDSQLPKDRFSAERLKGVDSTLKIQPAKLEDSAVYLCASSFLSQRGGNEQFFGPGTRLTVL.